This TCR beta chain is drawn from a study of T cell responses to AZD1222 COVID-19 vaccine. Both about-4-week and about-12-week second-dose recipients were combined. Whole-study results and caveats: After the peak T cell response, and only then, were repertoires sampled. Vaccination with two AZD1222 doses was followed by a rise in Spike-specific TCR breadth and depth. AZD1222 recipients seropositive at baseline numbered only six.

Concerning this clone: The antigen is undetermined.

Clones were read by immunoSEQ multiplex PCR, and TCRdb kept only the in-frame ones, dropping some. The sample shows 250,000 to 300,000 clones, roughly 93% of them seen only once. This CDR3 contains 14 residues. The germline V gene encodes CDR1 MDHEN and CDR2 SYDVKM. V lost 3 bases, J lost 1 base, and 9 bases lay in between. The clonotype originates from an adult who received the AZD1222 COVID-19 vaccine. The sample in question was peripheral blood, obtained 28 days after the second AZD1222 dose. V is TRBV28 and J is TRBJ1-1, with D possibly being TRBD1 (5 bases). CDR3 coding DNA: TGTGCCAGCAGTTTGGGGGGAGGGAACACTGAAGCTTTCTTT. Protein sequence: CASSLGGGNTEAFF.